This entry features one TCR beta chain sequence. V lost 3 bases, J lost 9 bases, and 10 bases stayed unmatched. This CDR3 is built from 15 residues. The germline gives CDR1 SEHNR, CDR2 FQNEAQ (reference sequence). This specimen comes from a study of blood T cell repertoires in COVID-19. Study information: From T cells, B-cell-depleted T cells, or PBMCs came the material, which was cDNA or gDNA.

All enrollees were roughly 18 to 100 years old and from under 25 US areas. Participant-given clinical history determined each cohort assignment. Per the original data handling: Amplifying reference gene primers gave estimates of nucleated cell counts. Assay: immunoSEQ multiplex PCR; the TCRdb copy retains only in-frame clones and omits some. D and trimming come from the DNA, and the V and J calls and clone size come from that table. The repertoire consists of about 190,000 clones, with about 77% occurring once and the leading ten covering roughly a sixth. The sample consisted of PBMCs or T cells enriched from blood (not recorded which). This TCR derives from a woman aged 45-65 years with acute COVID-19. The chain links TRBV7-9 to TRBJ2-1, with 8 bases lining up with TRBD2. For the CDR3, the DNA is TGTGCCAGCAGCTTCGGAACTAGCGGTGGCGGTGAGCAGTTCTTC. This codes for CASSFGTSGGGEQFF.